This is a list of T cell receptor beta chains from one sample in a study of shared clonotypes between healthy human individuals. Libraries were prepared by immunoSEQ multiplex PCR; TCRdb keeps only in-frame clonotypes and omits some of them. The repertoire includes about 2.1 million clones, around 93% of them detected once, and about 1.7% sits in the top ten. The sample was naive CD8+ T cells from PBMCs. These receptor sequences come from a man aged 18 to 29 in good health. Some clones in this sample may be carry-over from other donors' samples. CDR3s include the opening cysteine and the closing phenylalanine or tryptophan. The D gene is left open where the match is weak. Expanded clones get a size class; other rows say once, few or many, or leave the size out.

d_call	v_call	clone_size	j_call	cdr3_aa	cdr3_nt
TRBD2	TRBV28	.	TRBJ2-1	CASRLEASGSYNEQFF	TGTGCCAGCAGGTTAGAGGCTAGCGGGTCCTACAATGAGCAGTTCTTC
TRBD2	TRBV27	.	TRBJ2-5	CASSYLASGRANQETQYF	TGTGCCAGCAGCTACCTGGCTAGCGGGAGGGCGAACCAAGAGACCCAGTACTTC
TRBD2	TRBV5-6	.	TRBJ2-3	CASSTLAGVTDTQYF	TGTGCCAGCAGCACCCTAGCGGGAGTAACAGATACGCAGTATTTT
.	TRBV4-3	.	TRBJ2-5	CASSQDLWGALETQYF	TGCGCCAGCAGCCAAGATCTATGGGGGGCGTTGGAGACCCAGTACTTC
.	TRBV25-1	.	TRBJ2-7	CASSVRGTLSSYEQYF	TGTGCCTCCTCAGTGCGAGGGACTCTGAGCTCCTACGAGCAGTACTTC
TRBD2	TRBV30	.	TRBJ2-1	CAWSVGSGRAAEQFF	TGTGCCTGGAGTGTTGGAAGCGGGAGGGCCGCTGAGCAGTTCTTC
TRBD2	TRBV10-3	.	TRBJ2-1	CAISVDGRDSDEQFF	TGTGCCATCAGTGTCGACGGGAGGGATTCGGATGAGCAGTTCTTC
.	TRBV9	.	TRBJ1-1	CASSAPGTVNTEAFF	TGTGCCAGCAGCGCCCCCGGGACGGTGAACACTGAAGCTTTCTTT
TRBD1	TRBV7-6	.	TRBJ1-5	CASSLGTGGNQPQHF	TGTGCCAGCAGCTTGGGGACAGGGGGTAATCAGCCCCAGCATTTT
TRBD1	TRBV4-1	once	TRBJ1-1	CASSQDPGTVLKGTEAFF	TGCGCCAGCAGCCAAGATCCGGGGACAGTCTTAAAAGGGACTGAAGCTTTCTTT
.	TRBV27	.	TRBJ2-2	CASSLALGELFF	TGTGCCAGCAGTTTAGCACTCGGGGAGCTGTTTTTT
.	TRBV11-2	.	TRBJ1-3	CASSSPVAEYHPPGNTIYF	TGTGCCAGCAGCAGCCCGGTGGCGGAATACCACCCGCCGGGAAACACCATATATTTT
.	TRBV4-3	.	TRBJ2-1	CASSQDSGPSQEQFF	TGCGCCAGCAGCCAAGATTCAGGACCCTCCCAAGAGCAGTTCTTC
.	TRBV5-4	.	TRBJ1-2	CASSGSYGYTF	TGTGCCAGCAGCGGTTCATATGGCTACACCTTC